This section outlines one T cell receptor beta chain sequence together with its context. Its specificity is unknown. Germline V gene data show CDR1 as SGDLS and CDR2 as YYNGEE. With 3 bases removed from V and 0 bases from J, the gap between germline ends came to 9 bases. The CDR3 extends over 15 amino acids. The record originates from a study of CD8+ T cells in alopecia areata. Study background: Twice daily, treated patients received 5 to 10 mg of oral tofacitinib.

It was cDNA, reverse transcribed from extracted RNA, that served as the sequencing template. TCRdb's copy holds only in-frame clones and misses some; the assay was immunoSEQ multiplex PCR. The table shows about 220,000 clones, with approximately 57% occurring only once. Described treatment: oral pan-JAK inhibitor, 5-10 mg twice daily. The study, taken as a whole, reports: Tofacitinib significantly decreased scalp clonality and expanded CD8+ clones among top 100.

The rearrangement uses TRBV9 and TRBJ2-2; a possible D gene is TRBD2 (7 bases). The sequencing here drew on CD4+ T cells sorted from blood, taken at week 4, from a patient treated with tofacitinib. The receptor was isolated from a human donor with alopecia areata. As DNA, the CDR3 is TGTGCCAGCAGCGCGCGGGGGCCGAACACCGGGGAGCTGTTTTTT. It codes for CASSARGPNTGELFF.